This TCR beta chain comes out of a study of OX40 agonist ivuxolimab in advanced cancers. In its sample, this clone was seen many times. Its antigen is not known. Systemic immunosuppression or autoimmune disease history was grounds to exclude patients. Findings of the study overall: At doses 0.1 to 3.0 mg/kg, CD4+ and CD8+ clones expanded.

Sequencing used immunoSEQ multiplex PCR; TCRdb keeps in-frame clones, though not all of them. The table shows approximately 33,000 clones, with around nine tenths occurring only once. Trimming at V came to 5 bases and at J to 5 bases, leaving 5 bases not matched to a gene. CDR1 and CDR2 from the germline V gene are SGHTA and FQGTGA. The CDR3 covers 14 residues. This sequence joins TRBV7-3 and TRBJ2-3; TRBD1 agrees at 9 bases. The material sequenced was CD4+ or CD8+ T cells sorted from blood, taken in a trial of the OX40 agonist ivuxolimab. This receptor was taken from an adult with an advanced solid tumor such as melanoma, head and neck, liver or kidney cancer. The CDR3 DNA is TGTGCCAGCAGCCTACAGGGGGCACAAGATACGCAGTATTTT. Residues: CASSLQGAQDTQYF.